Listed here is a single T cell receptor (beta chain). Its antigen is not identified. Per individual sample, total RNA of at least 5.5 micrograms was extracted. These data come from a study of blood T cells in healthy people across ages. General study points: Observed TCR beta diversity showed a strong correlation with the percentage of naive T cells as measured by flow cytometry. Diversity was estimated from one million T cells, and these estimates were considered underestimates. Donor CMV status was unknown, possibly confounding expanded clonotype changes.

Through a sample-barcoded 5' primer and a J-beta primer mix, a second PCR was run for roughly 7 to 12 cycles. One entry per CDR3 protein results from TCRdb running MiXCR on the 5' RACE reads. The sample has approximately 290,000 distinct CDR3 sequences; around 30% are singletons. CDR3 length equals 16 residues. Trimming cost V 5 bases and J 9 bases; bases outside gene matches: 11. Germline V lookup: CDR1 SGHTA, CDR2 FQGTGA. Sequencing was carried out using blood. The chain has TRBV7-3 and TRBJ2-1; 12 bases agree with TRBD2. The clonotype originates from a woman aged 70 to 79 in good health. CDR3: CASSADASGRGAEQFF. In DNA, the CDR3 is TGTGCCAGCAGCGCCGACGCTAGCGGGAGGGGAGCTGAGCAGTTCTTC.